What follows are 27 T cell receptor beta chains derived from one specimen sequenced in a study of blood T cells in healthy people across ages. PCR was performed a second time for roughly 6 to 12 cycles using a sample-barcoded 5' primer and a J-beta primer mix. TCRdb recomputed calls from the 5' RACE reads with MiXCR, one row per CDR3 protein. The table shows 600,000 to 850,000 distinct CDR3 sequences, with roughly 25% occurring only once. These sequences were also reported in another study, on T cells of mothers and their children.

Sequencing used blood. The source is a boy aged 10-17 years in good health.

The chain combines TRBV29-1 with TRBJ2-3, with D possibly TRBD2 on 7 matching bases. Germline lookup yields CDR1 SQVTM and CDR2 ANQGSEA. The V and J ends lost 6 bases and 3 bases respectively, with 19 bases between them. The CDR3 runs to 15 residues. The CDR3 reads CSVGEGGKGTDTQYF. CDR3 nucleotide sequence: TGCAGCGTGGGCGAGGGGGGGAAAGGTACAGATACGCAGTATTTT.

CDR3 sequence: CASSPGYLVEAFF. In DNA, the CDR3 is TGTGCCAGCAGCCCGGGGTATTTGGTAGAAGCTTTCTTT. V usage is TRBV5-4 and J usage is TRBJ1-1; D gene uncertain. This CDR3 is built from 13 residues. Per germline, CDR1 SGHNT and CDR2 YYREEE (reference sequence). V was clipped by 4 bases and J by 8 bases, with 15 bases between them.

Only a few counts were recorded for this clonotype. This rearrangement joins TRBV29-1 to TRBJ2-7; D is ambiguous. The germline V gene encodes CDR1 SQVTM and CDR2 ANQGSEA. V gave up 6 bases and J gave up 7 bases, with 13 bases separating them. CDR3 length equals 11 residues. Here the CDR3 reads CSVTLQGEQYF. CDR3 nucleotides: TGCAGCGTCACCTTGCAAGGGGAGCAGTACTTC.

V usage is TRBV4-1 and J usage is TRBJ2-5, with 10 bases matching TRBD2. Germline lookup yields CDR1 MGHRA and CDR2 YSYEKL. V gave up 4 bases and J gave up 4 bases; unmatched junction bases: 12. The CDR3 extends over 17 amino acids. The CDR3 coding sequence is TGCGCCAGCAGCCCCCAGGGGCTAGCGGGAGAGTCAGAGACCCAGTACTTC. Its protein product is CASSPQGLAGESETQYF.

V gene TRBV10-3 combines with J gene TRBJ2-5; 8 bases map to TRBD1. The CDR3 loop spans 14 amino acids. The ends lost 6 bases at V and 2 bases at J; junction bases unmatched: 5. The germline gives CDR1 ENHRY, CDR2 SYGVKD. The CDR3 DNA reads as TGTGCCATCAGAGCTGGACAGGGTCAAGAGACCCAGTACTTC. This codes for CAIRAGQGQETQYF.

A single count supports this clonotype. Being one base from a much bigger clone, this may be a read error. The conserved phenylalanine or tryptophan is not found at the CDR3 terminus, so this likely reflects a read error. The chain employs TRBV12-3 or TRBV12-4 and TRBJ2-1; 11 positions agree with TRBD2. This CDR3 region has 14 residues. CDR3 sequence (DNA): TGTGCCAGCAGCTTAGCGGGGGGGAAGGGTGAGCAGTTCTTG. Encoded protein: CASSLAGGKGEQFL.

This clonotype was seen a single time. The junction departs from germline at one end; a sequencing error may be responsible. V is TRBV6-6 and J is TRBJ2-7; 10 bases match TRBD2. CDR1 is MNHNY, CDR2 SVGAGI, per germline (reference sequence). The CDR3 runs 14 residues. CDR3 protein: CASQERGGLYVQYF. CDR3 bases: TGTGCCAGTCAGGAGCGGGGGGGCCTGTACGTGCAGTACTTC.

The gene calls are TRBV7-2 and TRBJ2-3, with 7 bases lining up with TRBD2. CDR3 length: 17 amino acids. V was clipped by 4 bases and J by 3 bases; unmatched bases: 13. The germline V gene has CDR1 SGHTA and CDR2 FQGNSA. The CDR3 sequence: CASSWPYLAEQTDTQYF. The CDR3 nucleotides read TGTGCCAGCAGCTGGCCCTACCTAGCGGAGCAAACAGATACGCAGTATTTT.

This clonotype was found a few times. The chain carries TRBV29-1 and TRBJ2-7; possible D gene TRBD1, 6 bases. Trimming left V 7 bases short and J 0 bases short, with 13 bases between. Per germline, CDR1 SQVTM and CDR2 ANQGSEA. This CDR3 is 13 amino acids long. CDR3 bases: TGCAGCGCCCAAGAAGGGGGCTCCTACGAGCAGTACTTC. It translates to CSAQEGGSYEQYF.

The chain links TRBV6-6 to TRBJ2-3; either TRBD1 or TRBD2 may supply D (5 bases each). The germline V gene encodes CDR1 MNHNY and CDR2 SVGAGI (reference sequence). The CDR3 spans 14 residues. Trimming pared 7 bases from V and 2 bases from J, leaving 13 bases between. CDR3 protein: CASTMGEITDTQYF. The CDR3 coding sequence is TGTGCCAGCACCATGGGGGAGATCACAGATACGCAGTATTTT.

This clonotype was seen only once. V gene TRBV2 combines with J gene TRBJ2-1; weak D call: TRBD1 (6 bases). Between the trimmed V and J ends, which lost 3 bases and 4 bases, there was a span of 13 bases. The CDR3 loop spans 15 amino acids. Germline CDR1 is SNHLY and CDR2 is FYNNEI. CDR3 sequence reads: CASSDGGVRYNEQFF. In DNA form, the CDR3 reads TGTGCCAGCAGTGATGGGGGCGTGAGGTACAATGAGCAGTTCTTC.

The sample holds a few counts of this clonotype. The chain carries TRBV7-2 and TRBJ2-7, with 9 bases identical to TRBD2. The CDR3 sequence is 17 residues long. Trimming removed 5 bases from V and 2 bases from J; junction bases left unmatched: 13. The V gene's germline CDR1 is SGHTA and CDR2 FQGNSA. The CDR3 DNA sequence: TGTGCCAGCAGCCTACGTCAGGGCGGGAGGGCCACCTACGAGCAGTACTTC. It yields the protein CASSLRQGGRATYEQYF.

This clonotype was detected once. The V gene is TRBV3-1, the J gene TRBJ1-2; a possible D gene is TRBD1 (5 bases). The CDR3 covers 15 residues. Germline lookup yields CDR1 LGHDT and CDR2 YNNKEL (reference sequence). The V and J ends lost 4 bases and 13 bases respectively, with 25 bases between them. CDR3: CASSPRVGGPTRFTF. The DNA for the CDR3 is TGTGCCAGCAGCCCCCGAGTTGGGGGTCCTACACGATTCACCTTC.

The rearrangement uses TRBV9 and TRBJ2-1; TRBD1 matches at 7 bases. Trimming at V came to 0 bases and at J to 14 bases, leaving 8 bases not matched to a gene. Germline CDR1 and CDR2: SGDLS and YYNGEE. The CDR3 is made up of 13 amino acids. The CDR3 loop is CASSVDRDRVKFF. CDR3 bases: TGTGCCAGCAGCGTAGACCGTGACAGGGTCAAGTTCTTC.

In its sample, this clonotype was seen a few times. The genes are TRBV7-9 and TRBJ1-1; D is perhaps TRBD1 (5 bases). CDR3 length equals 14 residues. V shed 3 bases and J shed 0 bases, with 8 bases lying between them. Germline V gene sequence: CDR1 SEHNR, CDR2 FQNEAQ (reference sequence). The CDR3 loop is CASSFDSLNTEAFF. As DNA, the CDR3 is TGTGCCAGCAGCTTTGACAGTTTGAACACTGAAGCTTTCTTT.

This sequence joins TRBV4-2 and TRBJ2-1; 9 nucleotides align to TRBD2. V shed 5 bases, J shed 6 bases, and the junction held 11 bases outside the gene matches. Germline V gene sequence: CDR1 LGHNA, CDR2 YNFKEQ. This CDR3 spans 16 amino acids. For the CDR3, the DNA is TGTGCCAGCAGCGGGCGGGGGGGAAGTCCCTCCAATGAGCAGTTCTTC. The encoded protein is CASSGRGGSPSNEQFF.

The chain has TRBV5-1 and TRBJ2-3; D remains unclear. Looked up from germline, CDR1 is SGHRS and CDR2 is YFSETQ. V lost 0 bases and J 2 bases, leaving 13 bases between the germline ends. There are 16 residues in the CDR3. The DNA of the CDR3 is TGCGCCAGCAGCTTGGAAGGTTTCGTCCCCACAGATACGCAGTATTTT. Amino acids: CASSLEGFVPTDTQYF.

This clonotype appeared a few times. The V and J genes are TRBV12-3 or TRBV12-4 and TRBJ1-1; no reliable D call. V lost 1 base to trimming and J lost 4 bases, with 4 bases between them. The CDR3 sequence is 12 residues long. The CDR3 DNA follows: TGTGCCAGCAGTTTAGTAAGCACTGAAGCTTTCTTT. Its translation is CASSLVSTEAFF.

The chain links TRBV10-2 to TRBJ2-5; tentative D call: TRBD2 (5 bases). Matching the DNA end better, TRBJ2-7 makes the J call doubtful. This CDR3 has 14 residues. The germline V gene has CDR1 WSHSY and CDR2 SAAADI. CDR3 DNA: TGCGCCAGCAGTTCGTCGGACTTCTCCTACGAGCAGTACTTC. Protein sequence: CASSSSDFSYEQYF.

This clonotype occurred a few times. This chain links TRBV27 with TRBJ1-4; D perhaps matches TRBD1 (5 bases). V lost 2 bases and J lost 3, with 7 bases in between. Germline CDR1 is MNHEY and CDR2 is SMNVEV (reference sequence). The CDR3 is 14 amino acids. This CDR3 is CASSLMGPNEKLFF. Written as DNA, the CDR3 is TGTGCCAGCAGTTTAATGGGACCTAATGAAAAACTGTTTTTT.

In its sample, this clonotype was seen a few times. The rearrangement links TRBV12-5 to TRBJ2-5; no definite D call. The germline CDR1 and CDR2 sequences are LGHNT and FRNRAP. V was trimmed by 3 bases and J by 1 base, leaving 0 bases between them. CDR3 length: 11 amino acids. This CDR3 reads CASGFQETQYF. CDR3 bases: TGTGCTAGTGGTTTCCAAGAGACCCAGTACTTC.

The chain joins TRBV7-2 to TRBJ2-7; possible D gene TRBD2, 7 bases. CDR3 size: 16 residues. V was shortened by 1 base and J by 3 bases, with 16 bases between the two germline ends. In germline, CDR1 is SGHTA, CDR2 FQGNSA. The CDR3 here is CASSLVSGGHLYEQYF. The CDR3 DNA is TGTGCCAGCAGCTTAGTGTCGGGGGGCCATCTCTACGAGCAGTACTTC.

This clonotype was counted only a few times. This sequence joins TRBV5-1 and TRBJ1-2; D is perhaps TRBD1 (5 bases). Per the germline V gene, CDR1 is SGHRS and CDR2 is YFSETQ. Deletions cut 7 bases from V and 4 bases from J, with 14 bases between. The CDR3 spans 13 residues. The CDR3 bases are TGCGCCAGCCGGGGGGACCGGTTCTATGGCTACACCTTC. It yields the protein CASRGDRFYGYTF.

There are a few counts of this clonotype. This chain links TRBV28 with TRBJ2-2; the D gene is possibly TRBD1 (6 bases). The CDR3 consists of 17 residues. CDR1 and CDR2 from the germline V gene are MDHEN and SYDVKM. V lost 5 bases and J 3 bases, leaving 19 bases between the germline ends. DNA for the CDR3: TGTGCCAGCAGTACCAACCTCAGGACAGACTACACCGGGGAGCTGTTTTTT. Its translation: CASSTNLRTDYTGELFF.

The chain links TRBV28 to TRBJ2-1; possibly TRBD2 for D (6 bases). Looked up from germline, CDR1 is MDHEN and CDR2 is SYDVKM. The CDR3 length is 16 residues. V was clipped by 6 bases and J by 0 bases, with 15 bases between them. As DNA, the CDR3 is TGTGCCAGCAGACAACCCCCGGGGGTCTCCTACAATGAGCAGTTCTTC. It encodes CASRQPPGVSYNEQFF.

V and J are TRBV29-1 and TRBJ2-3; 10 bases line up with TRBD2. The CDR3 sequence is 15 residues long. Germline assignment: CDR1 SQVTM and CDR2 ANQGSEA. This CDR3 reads CIPDSLAGVTDTQYF. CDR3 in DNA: TGCATCCCTGACTCGCTAGCGGGAGTCACAGATACGCAGTATTTT.

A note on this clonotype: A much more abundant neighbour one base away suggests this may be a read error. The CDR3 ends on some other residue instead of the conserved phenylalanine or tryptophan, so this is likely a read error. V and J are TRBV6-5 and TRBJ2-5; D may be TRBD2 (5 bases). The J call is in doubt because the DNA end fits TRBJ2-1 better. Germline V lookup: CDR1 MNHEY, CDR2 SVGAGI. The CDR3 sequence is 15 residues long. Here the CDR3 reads CARTYRQRRYNEQFL. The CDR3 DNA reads TGTGCCAGGACATACCGCCAGCGGAGATACAATGAGCAGTTCTTA.